This TCR beta chain is drawn from a study of cytomegalovirus exposure and HLA in healthy donors listed by TCRdb under 2017. As for the study more broadly: In an earlier analysis of 587 of the donors, around 300 Gb of sequence data and 117 million unique TCR beta sequences from 150 million to 200 million T cells were reported. An early release covering roughly 640 HLA-typed donors comprised about 290 gigabases of sequencing data and approximately 85 million unique TCR sequences. The genetic ancestry cluster associated with self-reported Caucasian donors included approximately 85% of the 300 to 450 genotyped donors. The study aimed to test whether cataloging public T cell receptors could reveal signatures of past pathogen exposure. The study profiled the T cell repertoires of 666 subjects by immunosequencing and related them to cytomegalovirus serostatus. Besides the first cohort of 666 subjects, a separate validation cohort made up of over a hundred different subjects was used. To predict cytomegalovirus infection status, the study combined high-throughput TCR immunosequencing, statistical association of individual TCRs with disease status, and machine learning. To study patterns of TCR occurrence, a later analysis re-analyzed previously published TCR beta repertoires from 550 to 800 donors and added high-resolution HLA genotyping. The later analysis used no new phenotypic data to find candidate immune exposures, relying instead on TCR beta sequences and their occurrence across donors. An earlier analysis of 587 of the donors used high-throughput TCR beta sequencing to judge whether each TCR beta V gene segment behaved as functional or pseudogenic. Donor age, sex, ethnicity and CMV serostatus were compiled together with the repertoire data. In a later genetic analysis, genome-wide SNP genotypes for about 65% of the roughly 700 donors were used, and that subset was treated as a discovery cohort. Every discovery cohort repertoire had been produced on one sequencing platform. Both class I and class II loci were covered by HLA typing, at four-digit resolution. Typing coverage varied by locus: roughly 620-640 donors for A, B, C, DRB1 and DQB1; roughly 500 for DQA1; some 610 for DPA1; some 470 for DPB1. Several DR-DQ haplotypes were handled as single units for association and clustering because linkage in the cohort was strong. Among about 400 genotyped donors of the cohort, an average of approximately 200,000 unique TCR beta nucleotide sequences was sequenced per donor, of which roughly 17% were non-productive. The full study reports these points: In an earlier analysis of approximately 590 of the donors, most TCR beta V segments were observed in productive rearrangements about 87% or about 30% of the time, broadly matching IMGT annotations. It was suggested by the authors that the approach could potentially be generalized to other disease states and immunological phenotypes. Immune exposure information for the cohort was limited to CMV serostatus. Most TCR sequences were seen in very few donors, while some public TCRs were found in many individuals. An association between a missense DCLRE1C variant and V-gene and J-gene trimming of TCR beta chains was found in a later genetic analysis and replicated in an independent cohort. Most CMV-associated TCR beta chains appeared to be HLA-restricted in a later analysis, and the HLA associations seemed to be driven largely by CMV exposure. A further reported finding was that TCR beta sequences accurately predicted the HLA-A and HLA-B alleles for most subjects in the first cohort. Because counts were too low, 15 to 20 rarely observed V segments, including chromosome 9 orphons, were left out of the earlier analysis of approximately 580 of the donors. In a later analysis, over 15,000 TCR beta sequences were associated with specific HLA alleles at a false discovery rate of 0.05. A cluster of highly shared sequence variants was judged likely to be a technical artifact of the sequencing pipeline. Compared with equally common non-associated chains, HLA-associated TCR beta chains in a later analysis were more clonally expanded and had lower generation probabilities. Three of the identified cytomegalovirus-associated TCR beta chains were confirmed in vitro to be specific for cytomegalovirus antigens. Linkage disequilibrium might explain the correlated functional status among segregating V segments, but an unknown experimental factor could not be ruled out. A later genetic analysis reported fewer N-insertions in productive TCRs among donors in an Asian-associated ancestry cluster than the roughly 700-donor mean. HLA typing was unavailable for some donors at each locus, so association tests used only the typed subset. Because the 87-base-pair reads could not distinguish some IMGT-functional V segments, including TRBV6-2 and TRBV6-3, those segments were excluded. In the study, roughly 160 TCR beta chains were listed as associated with cytomegalovirus. According to a later analysis, TCR association rates differed among HLA loci, with DRB1 alleles showing the most associated TCRs and HLA-C alleles showing the fewest. Presence/absence analyses assumed roughly uniform sequencing depth across donors, an assumption that may not hold. According to a later analysis, parvovirus B19, influenza, CMV and Epstein-Barr virus appeared linked to several top co-occurrence clusters. The classifier was reported to diagnose cytomegalovirus status with high specificity and sensitivity in both the original cohort and the validation cohort. This cohort had only TCR beta chains sequenced, and the lack of alpha or paired-chain data limited which features could be detected. When HLA alleles, especially DR and DQ, strongly co-occurred, TCR associations were difficult to assign to individual alleles.

The cohort comprised around 700 healthy bone marrow donors. At the time of sampling, all cohort members were nominally healthy, though unrecorded immune exposures were likely present. The donor tested CMV seronegative and was one of the 352 seronegative cohort members. Every donor gave a peripheral blood sample, and the peripheral blood mononuclear cells from that sample were used for TCR beta sequencing. The Qiagen DNeasy Blood Extraction Kit was used to extract genomic DNA from the blood cell samples. As for this clone: The clone's antigen remains unknown. At one of its ends the junction is not consistent with the germline gene, which may arise from a read error.

Libraries were built with the immunoSEQ multiplex PCR assay. For the multiplex PCR, a mixture combining 60 forward primers for TCR Vbeta segments and 13 reverse primers for TCR Jbeta segments was used. The CDR3 region of rearranged TCR beta genes was amplified from genomic DNA by a multiplex PCR assay. The Illumina HiSeq System was used to sequence the amplified TCR beta libraries as 87-base-pair reads. For the original study's pipeline: A later analysis counted approximately 74 million unique TCR beta chains across the 650 to 800 repertoires, and some 11 million of these chains were shared by at least two donors. Raw reads were error-corrected and collapsed into unique sequences with a nearest-neighbor algorithm that merged closely related sequences to remove PCR and sequencing errors. Alignment of CDR3 sequences to IMGT reference sequences was used to assign V, D and J gene segments. For a sequence to be retained, a match of at least six nucleotides to both a V gene segment and a J gene segment was required. A rearrangement counted as productive if the CDR3 had no stop codons and remained in frame with V and J, and every other rearrangement counted as non-productive. CDR3 was defined according to IMGT convention as the region running from the second conserved V-encoded cysteine to the conserved J-encoded phenylalanine. In an earlier analysis of more than 550 of the donors, sequences lacking an unambiguous match to a single V gene segment were excluded. In an earlier analysis of more than 500 of the donors, a V segment was called functional when productive rearrangements were above 56.7%, and segregating when the standard deviation between donors exceeded 5%. To diagnose cytomegalovirus status from the catalog of TCR beta chain sequences, a statistical classification framework was built. In a later analysis, V and J genes were assigned by comparing TCR nucleotide sequences against IMGT/GENE-DB human TR gene sequences. A later analysis assigned CDR3 sequences and most-parsimonious VDJ recombination scenarios with the TCRdist pipeline. A later analysis defined each TCR beta chain by its CDR3 amino acid sequence plus V-gene family, and excluded reads lacking a unique V-gene family. As a way to deal with suspected cross-contamination and a sequencing artifact, a later analysis dropped 640 or so nucleotide sequences that were highly shared and had low generation probability. In a later analysis, a clonal expansion index for each public chain was calculated from normalized within-repertoire ranks of inferred template counts. Generation probabilities in a later analysis came from a VDJ recombination model fitted to out-of-frame rearrangements, and those results were checked against IGoR. Hypergeometric tests were used in a later analysis to score TCR-TCR, TCR-HLA and TCR-CMV co-occurrence, with a repertoire-size bias correction applied to the TCR pairs. A later analysis estimated false discovery rates by permuting HLA or CMV assignments 20 times. A later analysis grouped co-occurring TCRs with DBSCAN, adding TCRdist sequence similarity when clustering within HLA-allele-positive subsets. Co-occurrence clustering excluded repertoires with fewer than 30,000 or more than 120,000 public chains, plus five with anomalous nucleotide sharing. Entries here come from immuneACCESS through TCRdb and include only in-frame sequences with V and J called. Some clones fail to appear in such tables; in the studies checked, an unresolved V gene covers under half of the shortfall, and the cause of the remainder is unknown. V and J calls and clone size are given by that table; D and trimming were obtained from the DNA. This sample lists approximately 210,000 clones; approximately 80% were detected once. The ten biggest clones cover about 1% of the sample.

Including the terminal cysteine and phenylalanine, the CDR3 comprises 15 residues. Of all the DNA, just the CDR3 is kept, 45 bases in frame from base 1. CDR1 SSHAT and CDR2 FNYEAQ are derived from the germline V gene (reference sequence). The specimen sequenced was PBMCs. The V and J genes are TRBV7-7 and TRBJ2-2, and TRBD1 aligns with 9 junction nucleotides. The sequence was obtained from a woman between 35 and 50 years old in good health and CMV-seronegative. The DNA is TGTGCTAGCAGTCCCGGACAGGGGAGCACCGGGGAGCTGTTTTTT. Its protein product is CASSPGQGSTGELFF.